The rows below give T cell receptor beta chains drawn from one sample of a study of cytomegalovirus exposure and HLA in healthy donors. Assay: immunoSEQ multiplex PCR; the TCRdb copy retains only in-frame clones and omits some. The repertoire holds hundreds of thousands of clones, roughly 85% seen once, with 1.8% in the top ten. Material: PBMCs. The receptors here all came from a male donor in good health and CMV-seronegative. Each CDR3 is given with its conserved first and last residue. Each record gives: CDR3 DNA, CDR3 protein, D gene, J gene, V gene, CDR3 length, clone size. A D gene is named only where the DNA matches it firmly. Clone sizes are given selectively: once, few, many, or a class where the clone is expanded.

TGCGCCAGCAGCCAAAACCTCCAGGAACGGAATCAGCCCCAGCATTTT	CASSQNLQERNQPQHF	-	TRBJ1-5	TRBV4-3	16	-
TGTGCCTGTCTTAGTGGGCCCTACGAGCAGTACTTC	CACLSGPYEQYF	-	TRBJ2-7	TRBV30	12	-
TGTGCCATCAGTGAGTCGACACAGCCCCAGCATTTT	CAISESTQPQHF	-	TRBJ1-5	TRBV10-3	12	once
TGTGCCAGCAGTTACCGGACTAGCGGGAGTACCCACAATGAGCAGTTCTTC	CASSYRTSGSTHNEQFF	TRBD2	TRBJ2-1	TRBV28	17	-
TGTGCCAGCAGCTTGGTGGGTCGCGGCACCGGGGAGCTGTTTTTT	CASSLVGRGTGELFF	-	TRBJ2-2	TRBV5-4	15	-
TGTGCCAGCAGTGCCCGGACAGGGGGTTACGAAAAACTGTTTTTT	CASSARTGGYEKLFF	TRBD1	TRBJ1-4	TRBV2	15	-
TGTGCCAGCAGCACCACGACAGGGATGAACACTGAAGCTTTCTTT	CASSTTTGMNTEAFF	TRBD1	TRBJ1-1	TRBV7-6	15	-
TGTGCCAGCAGTAGACGGGTTTACAATGAGCAGTTCTTC	CASSRRVYNEQFF	-	TRBJ2-1	TRBV27	13	-
TGTGCCAGCAGCTTAACCGCGGGTAATTCACCCCTCCACTTT	CASSLTAGNSPLHF	-	TRBJ1-6	TRBV7-8	14	-
TGTGCCAGCAGCTTAACTAGCGGGAGGGCCTACGAGCAGTACTTC	CASSLTSGRAYEQYF	TRBD2	TRBJ2-7	TRBV7-3	15	few
TGTGCCAGCAGCGTTAGGGACAGCACGAACACTGAAGCTTTCTTT	CASSVRDSTNTEAFF	TRBD1	TRBJ1-1	TRBV9	15	-
TGTGCCAGCAGCTTGCAACAGGGTTTTGGAAACACCATATATTTT	CASSLQQGFGNTIYF	-	TRBJ1-3	TRBV7-8	15	-
TGTGCCAGTAGTATAGTCAGGAACACCGGGGAGCTGTTTTTT	CASSIVRNTGELFF	-	TRBJ2-2	TRBV19	14	-
TGTGCCATCAGAGCAGGGACAGTAGCTAATGAAAAACTGTTTTTT	CAIRAGTVANEKLFF	TRBD1	TRBJ1-4	TRBV10-3	15	-
TGTGCCAGCAGGGACATAACCTACGAGCAGTACTTC	CASRDITYEQYF	-	TRBJ2-7	TRBV2	12	-
TGTGCCAGCAGTTTAGGTGGGACAGGGGGCGCCGTTATCTATGGCTACACCTTC	CASSLGGTGGAVIYGYTF	TRBD1	TRBJ1-2	TRBV28	18	-
TGTGCCAGCAGGCTCACAGGGCTAACTAATGAAAAACTGTTTTTT	CASRLTGLTNEKLFF	-	TRBJ1-4	TRBV7-9	15	-
TGTGCCAGCAGTTACAGGGGGCGCGACACTGAAGCTTTCTTT	CASSYRGRDTEAFF	TRBD1	TRBJ1-1	TRBV6-5	14	-
TGTGCCAGCAGTTACGTCGGGGAGGAAGAGACCCAGTACTTC	CASSYVGEEETQYF	-	TRBJ2-5	TRBV6-5	14	-
TGTGCCAGCAGCCCGAATCTAGCGGGAGACAATGAGCAGTTCTTC	CASSPNLAGDNEQFF	TRBD2	TRBJ2-1	TRBV7-2	15	-
TGTGCCAGCAGCGGTTACACAGATACGCAGTATTTT	CASSGYTDTQYF	-	TRBJ2-3	TRBV9	12	-
TGTGCCAGCAGCTTGTTAAGAGCGGGCGGGGGGACCCAGTACTTC	CASSLLRAGGGTQYF	TRBD2	TRBJ2-5	TRBV5-6	15	-
TGTGCCAGTAGTATTGGACGACAGTACAATCAGCCCCAGCATTTT	CASSIGRQYNQPQHF	-	TRBJ1-5	TRBV19	15	-
TGTGCCAGCAGCTCTCAAGGGGACTCAATGCGGGAGACCCAGTACTTC	CASSSQGDSMRETQYF	-	TRBJ2-5	TRBV5-6	16	-
TGTGCCAGCCAGGACGCCGTCAGGGCCTACAATGAGCAGTTCTTC	CASQDAVRAYNEQFF	-	TRBJ2-1	TRBV28	15	-
TGCGCCAGCAGCCAAGATTTCGGGACAGGGTCGTACACTGAAGCTTTCTTT	CASSQDFGTGSYTEAFF	TRBD1	TRBJ1-1	TRBV4-3	17	-
TGTGCCAGCCTTTCTGGTCAGGGGGCGGCAGATACGCAGTATTTT	CASLSGQGAADTQYF	TRBD1	TRBJ2-3	TRBV2	15	-
TGTGCCAGCAGGGGAGACCAGGTCACTGAAGCTTTCTTT	CASRGDQVTEAFF	-	TRBJ1-1	TRBV11-2	13	-
TGTGCCAGCAGACGAGGACTAGCCAATGAGCAGTTCTTC	CASRRGLANEQFF	TRBD2	TRBJ2-1	TRBV6-5	13	-
TGTGCCAGTAGTACTTCGCGTGGGGCAGCTCAAAGTGGGGCTTTCTTT	CASSTSRGAAQSGAFF	-	TRBJ1-1	TRBV19	16	-
TGCGCCAGCAGCCAATCCCCAGGGAACGAGCAGTACTTC	CASSQSPGNEQYF	-	TRBJ2-7	TRBV4-3	13	-
TGTGCCAGCTCTGAGGGCGGGGATATCACAGATACGCAGTATTTT	CASSEGGDITDTQYF	-	TRBJ2-3	TRBV6-5	15	-
TGTGCCAGCTTTGAGGGACAGGGGGCCACCGGGGAGCTGTTTTTT	CASFEGQGATGELFF	TRBD1	TRBJ2-2	TRBV2	15	-
TGTGCCAGCAGCTGGAGGCTAGCGGGGCCGGGGGATACGCAGTATTTT	CASSWRLAGPGDTQYF	TRBD2	TRBJ2-3	TRBV5-4	16	-
TGTGCCATCAGTGAGCCAAGGGGACAGGGGATAACTAACTATGGCTACACCTTC	CAISEPRGQGITNYGYTF	TRBD1	TRBJ1-2	TRBV10-3	18	-
TGTGCCTGGAGAGGACTAGCGGGGGGGAGCTCCTACAATGAGCAGTTCTTC	CAWRGLAGGSSYNEQFF	TRBD2	TRBJ2-1	TRBV30	17	-
TGTGCCAGCAGTGTAGGAGGGGCGCAGGTCAATGAGCAGTTCTTC	CASSVGGAQVNEQFF	-	TRBJ2-1	TRBV6-4	15	-
TGTGCCAGCAGGTCAGACCCCGGGGGTAACACTGAAGCTTTCTTT	CASRSDPGGNTEAFF	-	TRBJ1-1	TRBV6-5	15	few
TGTGCCAGCAGCTTGGGGACAGGGAACTACGAGCAGTACTTC	CASSLGTGNYEQYF	TRBD1	TRBJ2-7	TRBV7-6	14	-
TGTGCCAGCAGCTCGCCGGGACAGAGGAACAATGAGCAGTTCTTC	CASSSPGQRNNEQFF	TRBD1	TRBJ2-1	TRBV7-3	15	-
TGCGCCAGCAGCTTATCGGCAGGGTCCACCGGGGAGCTGTTTTTT	CASSLSAGSTGELFF	-	TRBJ2-2	TRBV5-1	15	-
TGTGCCAGTAGTACCACAGGGGGGTCCTACTACGAGCAGTACTTC	CASSTTGGSYYEQYF	TRBD1	TRBJ2-7	TRBV19	15	-
TGTGCCAGCAGCTTCCGGCAGGGGATTTTCTATGGCTACACCTTC	CASSFRQGIFYGYTF	-	TRBJ1-2	TRBV5-4	15	-
TGCGCCAGCAGCACCGGGACAGGTTATGGCTACACCTTC	CASSTGTGYGYTF	TRBD1	TRBJ1-2	TRBV5-1	13	-